What follows describes a single TCR beta chain. The sample comes from a study of blood T cell repertoires in COVID-19. Germline lookup yields CDR1 SGHRS and CDR2 YFSETQ. Trimming cost V 2 bases and J 6 bases; bases outside gene matches: 7. The CDR3 contains 15 residues. Generated by immunoSEQ multiplex PCR, the TCRdb table keeps only in-frame clones and is missing some. The sample has approximately 300,000 clones; more than 85% are singletons. Sequenced: PBMCs or T cells enriched from blood (not recorded which). V and J are TRBV5-1 and TRBJ2-3; 9 bases fit TRBD2. This sequence originates from a woman aged 25 to 45 who had been exposed to COVID-19. The CDR3 coding sequence is TGCGCCAGCAGCTTTGAAGGGACTAGCATGGATACGCAGTATTTT. Its protein product is CASSFEGTSMDTQYF. Filled out from reference TRBV5-1 and TRBJ2-3, the complete variable domain reads KAGVTQTPRYLIKTRGQQVTLSCSPISGHRSVSWYQQTPGQGLQFLFEYFSETQRNKGNFPGRFSGRQFSNSRSEMNVSTLELGDSALYLCASSFEGTSMDTQYFGPGTRLTVL.